These 2 T cell receptor beta chains share one sample of origin, sequenced in a study of metastatic and nonmetastatic thyroid tumors. Patients underwent thyroid surgery, and none had received any treatment before it. TCRdb recomputed clones from the PCR reads via MiXCR. This repertoire shows 7,000 to 9,500 clones, 20% to 25% found once; its top ten account for roughly 17%. Specimen: adjacent normal tissue. These receptor sequences come from a female donor with papillary thyroid cancer or a benign thyroid nodule (not recorded which). Some clones in this sample may be carry-over from other donors' samples.

This clone appeared a few times. V usage is TRBV7-7 and J usage is TRBJ2-6; perhaps D is TRBD1 or TRBD2 (6 bases each). The CDR3 totals 17 residues. The germline V gene encodes CDR1 SSHAT and CDR2 FNYEAQ (reference sequence). The V and J ends lost 2 bases and 0 bases respectively, with 11 bases between them. CDR3 region: CASSLMGGSSGANVLTF. The CDR3 DNA follows: TGTGCCAGCAGCTTAATGGGGGGCAGCTCTGGGGCCAACGTCCTGACTTTC.

A few counts support this clone. CDR3 in amino acids: CASSLERGWGDTQYF. The CDR3, as DNA: TGCGCCAGCAGCTTGGAGCGGGGGTGGGGAGATACGCAGTATTTT. The gene calls are TRBV5-1 and TRBJ2-3; 8 nucleotides align to TRBD2. Germline V lookup: CDR1 SGHRS, CDR2 YFSETQ. The CDR3 consists of 15 residues. The V and J ends lost 0 bases and 5 bases, in that order; junction bases with no gene match: 5.